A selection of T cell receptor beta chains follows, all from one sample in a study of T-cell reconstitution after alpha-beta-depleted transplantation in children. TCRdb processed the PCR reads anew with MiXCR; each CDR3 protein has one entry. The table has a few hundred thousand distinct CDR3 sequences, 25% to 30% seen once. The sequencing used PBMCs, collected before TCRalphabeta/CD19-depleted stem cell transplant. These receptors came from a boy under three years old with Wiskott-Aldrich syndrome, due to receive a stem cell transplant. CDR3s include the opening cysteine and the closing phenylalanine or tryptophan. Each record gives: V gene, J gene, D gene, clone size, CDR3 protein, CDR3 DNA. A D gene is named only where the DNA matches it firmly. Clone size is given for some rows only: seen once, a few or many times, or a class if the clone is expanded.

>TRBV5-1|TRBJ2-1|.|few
CASSSLVVDEQFF
TGCGCCAGCAGCTCGCTTGTGGTGGATGAGCAGTTCTTC
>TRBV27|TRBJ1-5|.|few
CASSFGGGYQPQHF
TGTGCCAGCAGTTTCGGCGGGGGCTATCAGCCCCAGCATTTT
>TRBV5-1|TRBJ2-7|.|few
CASSSRTTPYEQYF
TGCGCCAGCAGCTCGCGGACTACACCCTACGAGCAGTACTTC
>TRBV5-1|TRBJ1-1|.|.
CASSRPDGFVTEAFF
TGCGCCAGCAGTCGCCCCGATGGGTTTGTCACTGAAGCTTTCTTT
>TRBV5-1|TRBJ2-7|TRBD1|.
CASSFGQARYEQYF
TGCGCCAGCAGCTTCGGACAGGCCAGATACGAGCAGTACTTC
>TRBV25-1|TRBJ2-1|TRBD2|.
CASSDQGGRWLGEQFF
TGTGCCAGCAGTGACCAAGGCGGGAGATGGTTAGGTGAGCAGTTCTTC
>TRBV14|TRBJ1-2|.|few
CASSQLARAGYTF
TGTGCCAGCAGCCAATTGGCCAGGGCCGGCTACACCTTC
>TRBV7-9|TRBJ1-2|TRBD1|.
CASSFYPRAGGHYGYTF
TGTGCCAGCAGCTTCTATCCGAGGGCAGGGGGACACTATGGCTACACCTTC
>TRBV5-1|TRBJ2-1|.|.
CASSFAGTDEQFF
TGCGCCAGCAGCTTCGCAGGGACGGATGAGCAGTTCTTC
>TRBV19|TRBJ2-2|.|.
CASSITAVSGELFF
TGTGCCAGTAGTATAACGGCGGTCTCCGGGGAGCTGTTTTTT
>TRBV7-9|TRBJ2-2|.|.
CASSRPGGANTGELFF
TGTGCCAGCAGCCGGCCGGGGGGCGCGAACACCGGGGAGCTGTTTTTT
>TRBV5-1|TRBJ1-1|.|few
CASSLGGLMNTEAFF
TGCGCCAGCAGCCTGGGAGGGCTTATGAACACTGAAGCTTTCTTT
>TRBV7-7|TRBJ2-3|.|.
CASSPGIGDTQYF
TGTGCCAGCAGCCCGGGGATAGGAGATACGCAGTATTTT
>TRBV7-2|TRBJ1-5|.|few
CASSLKLANQPQHF
TGTGCCAGCAGCTTAAAGTTAGCTAATCAGCCCCAGCATTTT
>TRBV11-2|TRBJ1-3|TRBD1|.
CASSIRQGGSGNTIYF
TGTGCCAGCAGCATTCGACAGGGCGGCTCTGGAAACACCATATATTTT
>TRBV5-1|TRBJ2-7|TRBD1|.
CASRSGTALSYEQYF
TGCGCCAGCAGGTCTGGGACAGCGCTTTCCTACGAGCAGTACTTC
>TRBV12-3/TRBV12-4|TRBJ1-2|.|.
CASSTLARDGYTF
TGTGCCAGCAGTACGTTGGCCCGGGATGGCTACACCTTC
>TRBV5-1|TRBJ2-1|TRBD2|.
CASSSVPLLAEFNEQFF
TGCGCCAGCAGTTCCGTACCGTTACTAGCGGAGTTTAATGAGCAGTTCTTC
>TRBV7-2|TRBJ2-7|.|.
CASSLRPPGVAYEQYF
TGTGCCAGCAGCTTACGGCCACCCGGTGTTGCCTACGAGCAGTACTTC
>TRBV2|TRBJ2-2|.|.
CASSVGLPGELFF
TGTGCCAGCAGTGTCGGCCTGCCCGGGGAGCTGTTTTTT
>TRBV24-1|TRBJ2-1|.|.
CATSDTGNGEQFF
TGTGCCACCAGTGACACAGGTAATGGTGAGCAGTTCTTC
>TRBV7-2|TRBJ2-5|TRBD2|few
CASSLGGSGKETQYF
TGTGCCAGCAGCTTAGGAGGTAGCGGGAAAGAGACCCAGTACTTC